The 21 T cell receptor beta chains presented below share a single source sample, sequenced in a study of tumor-infiltrating lymphocytes in primary liver carcinoma. Blood RNA originated from unsorted whole blood, with germline DNA additionally extracted. Starting material of about 0.45 ug total RNA yielded TCR beta cDNA via a constant-region primer. Three nested multiplex PCR rounds, a slightly modified ARM-PCR, produced the libraries for TCR beta. Two initial PCR rounds of roughly 10 cycles each paired TRBV1-TRBV30 forward primers with a C-beta reverse primer. TCRdb reprocessed the multiplex PCR reads via MiXCR and lists one record per CDR3 protein. The data show about 320,000 distinct CDR3 sequences, 65% seen once. The specimen sequenced was peripheral blood. These receptors originate from a man aged 35-49 years with primary liver carcinoma and hepatitis B virus infection.

This clonotype was counted only a few times. The rearrangement uses TRBV5-1 and TRBJ2-3; 12 bases map to TRBD2. V gave up 0 bases and J gave up 5 bases; unmatched junction bases: 4. This CDR3 has 16 residues. CDR1 is SGHRS and CDR2 is YFSETQ in the germline V gene. The CDR3 protein is CASSLEGLAGIDTQYF. The CDR3 region has the DNA TGCGCCAGCAGCTTGGAAGGACTAGCGGGAATAGATACGCAGTATTTT.

This clonotype showed up just once. A read error may explain this, as a much larger clone is one base away. V usage is TRBV4-3 and J usage is TRBJ2-5; the match to TRBD2 covers 7 bases. This CDR3 has 15 amino acids. The junction had 12 bases not matched to a gene; V was cut back by 7 bases and J by 4 bases. Germline V CDR1 and CDR2: LGHNA, YSLEER. The CDR3 region is CASIPAGRALETQYF. CDR3 sequence (DNA): TGCGCCAGCATCCCAGCGGGACGTGCATTAGAGACCCAGTACTTC.

This clonotype was detected a few times. The chain joins TRBV7-8 to TRBJ2-2; D is ambiguous. The length of the CDR3 is 13 residues. The germline V gene has CDR1 SGHVS and CDR2 FQNEAQ. Trimming pared 5 bases from V and 1 base from J, leaving 5 bases between. CDR3 protein: CASSPLNTGELFF. The CDR3 nucleotides are TGTGCCAGCAGCCCACTGAACACCGGGGAGCTGTTTTTT. The complete variable domain, with remaining parts taken from reference TRBV7-8 and TRBJ2-2, reads GAGVSQSPRYKVAKRGQDVALRCDPISGHVSLFWYQQALGQGPEFLTYFQNEAQLDKSGLPSDRFFAERPEGSVSTLKIQRTQQEDSAVYLCASSPLNTGELFFGEGSRLTVL.

To note about this clonotype: The junction and the germline gene differ at one end; a read error may be behind it. This chain links TRBV6-5 with TRBJ2-6; 10 bases align to TRBD1. Germline-derived CDR1 and CDR2 are MNHEY and SVGAGI. The CDR3 spans 18 residues. The CDR3 region has the DNA TGTGCCAACACCCACCGGGGACAGGGGATTGGTGGGGCCAACTTCCTGACTTTC. The encoded protein is CANTHRGQGIGGANFLTF.

There are many counts of this clonotype. The gene calls are TRBV7-9 and TRBJ2-1; 10 bases line up with TRBD2. This CDR3 is 16 amino acids long. With V trimmed by 0 bases and J by 2 bases, 1 base remained unmatched. Per the germline V gene, CDR1 is SEHNR and CDR2 is FQNEAQ (reference sequence). The CDR3, as DNA: TGTGCCAGCAGCTTAGCCCTAGCGGGGGCCTACAATGAGCAGTTCTTC. Translation: CASSLALAGAYNEQFF.

This clonotype was detected many times. The V call is TRBV29-1, the J call TRBJ2-7; 7 bases align to TRBD2. Germline V gene lookup returns CDR1 SQVTM and CDR2 ANQGSEA. The CDR3 runs 14 residues. With 2 bases clipped from V and 5 bases from J, the junction kept 9 bases outside the gene matches. The CDR3 DNA reads TGCAGCGTTGAATCTGGCGGGAGCATGAACGAGCAGTACTTC. Its protein product is CSVESGGSMNEQYF.

This clonotype was observed once. One end of the junction does not line up with germline, which may come from a read error. The chain recombines TRBV12-3 or TRBV12-4 with TRBJ2-1; TRBD1 is a possible D gene (6 bases). There are 15 residues in the CDR3. CDR3 sequence: CACTTPSPGDNEQTF. CDR3 bases: TGTGCCTGCACAACCCCCTCCCCAGGGGACAATGAGCAGACCTTC.

Remarks on this clonotype: The junction shows a germline mismatch at one end, possibly a read error. V usage is TRBV10-3 and J usage is TRBJ2-5; 8 bases agree with TRBD2. Germline values: CDR1 ENHRY, CDR2 SYGVKD. The CDR3 runs 16 residues. The CDR3 DNA sequence: TGTGTCATCAGCGGGGGTACTGGGGGAAGGAGAGAGACCCAGTACTTC. It encodes CVISGGTGGRRETQYF.

This clonotype was counted a few times. The chain combines TRBV6-1 with TRBJ1-1; a possible D gene is TRBD1 (6 bases). The length of the CDR3 is 13 residues. Trimming took 7 bases from V and 1 from J, leaving 10 bases between them. CDR1 and CDR2 (germline): MNHNS, SASEGT. The CDR3 region has the DNA TGTGCCAGCAATTCAGGGGCGAACACTGAAGCTTTCTTT. Encoded protein: CASNSGANTEAFF.

A note on this clonotype: A much bigger clone sits one base away, suggesting this may be a read error. CDR3 in DNA: TGTGCCAGCAGTCACTCAGCACCCCTAGGGGGCAGAAACATTCAGTACTTC. Its translation: CASSHSAPLGGRNIQYF. The chain has TRBV6-5 and TRBJ2-4; 7 bases align to TRBD1. CDR1 MNHEY and CDR2 SVGAGI come from the germline V gene. The CDR3 covers 17 residues.

This clonotype has ten or more counts. The chain combines TRBV12-3 or TRBV12-4 with TRBJ1-3; unclear D gene. The CDR3 consists of 15 residues. V was trimmed by 6 bases and J by 1 base, leaving 13 bases between them. This chain's CDR3 is CASSFGRTSGNTIYF. The CDR3 nucleotides are TGTGCCAGCAGCTTCGGACGCACTTCTGGAAACACCATATATTTT.

Turning to this clonotype: Being one base from a much bigger clone, this may be a read error. The chain links TRBV4-3 to TRBJ2-7; D gene unclear. From germline, CDR1 is LGHNA and CDR2 YSLEER. The CDR3 is made up of 13 amino acids. CDR3 residues: CASIQETRREQYF. CDR3 bases: TGCGCCAGCATCCAAGAAACCCGAAGGGAGCAGTACTTC.

This clonotype came up a few times. This clone may be a read error of a much larger clone one base away. The V gene is TRBV29-1, the J gene TRBJ2-5, with D perhaps matching TRBD1 or TRBD2 (5 bases each). This CDR3 spans 14 amino acids. CDR1 is SQVTM, CDR2 ANQGSEA, per germline. The CDR3 bases are TGCAACACGACGGGGCAGGCGATCCAAGAGACCCAGTACTTC. Its protein product is CNTTGQAIQETQYF.

The chain couples TRBV11-2 to TRBJ2-3; no definite D call. This CDR3 spans 15 amino acids. CDR1 and CDR2 from the germline V gene are SGHAT and FQNNGV. V was shortened by 3 bases and J by 2 bases, with 12 bases between the two germline ends. The CDR3 sequence is CASSFSSNPTDTQYF. CDR3 coding DNA: TGTGCCAGCAGCTTCTCCAGTAATCCCACAGATACGCAGTATTTT.

Concerning this clonotype: One end of the junction does not line up with germline, which may come from a read error. CDR3 protein: CASSQERLAGETGKLFF. Here the CDR3 DNA reads TGTGCCAGCAGCCAAGAACGACTAGCGGGAGAAACCGGGAAGCTGTTTTTT. J is TRBJ2-2 and V is TRBV4-1, with 12 bases fitting TRBD2. There are 17 residues in the CDR3. Germline V gene sequence: CDR1 MGHRA, CDR2 YSYEKL.

Concerning this clonotype: At one boundary the junction diverges from the germline segment, which might be a read error. J is TRBJ2-7 and V is TRBV30; 7 bases are a match to TRBD2. Germline V lookup: CDR1 GTSNPN, CDR2 SVGIG (reference sequence). This CDR3 region has 13 residues. The CDR3 coding sequence is TGTGCCTGGACCCCCAGGGAAAGGCGGGAGCATTACTTC. This codes for CAWTPRERREHYF.

V usage is TRBV5-1 and J usage is TRBJ2-1, with TRBD2 matching over 9 bases. CDR3 length equals 16 residues. Germline CDR1 SGHRS, CDR2 YFSETQ. V was clipped by 0 bases and J by 2 bases; unmatched bases: 3. The CDR3 DNA reads TGCGCCAGCAGCTTGGTAGCGGGAGTTACCTACAATGAGCAGTTCTTC. Protein product: CASSLVAGVTYNEQFF.

Worth noting for this clonotype: With a much larger clone just one base away, this may be a read error. The J gene is TRBJ2-2, the V gene TRBV6-2 or TRBV6-3, with a tentative D call TRBD1 (6 bases). The CDR3 runs to 14 residues. Germline V gene lookup returns CDR1 MNHEY and CDR2 SVGEGT. This chain's CDR3 is CASKGGVNIGELFF. CDR3 nucleotides: TGTGCCAGCAAAGGGGGAGTTAACATCGGGGAGCTGTTTTTT.

V usage is TRBV6-2 or TRBV6-3 and J usage is TRBJ2-5; D gene uncertain. The CDR3 sequence is 14 residues long. The germline V and J ends were trimmed by 8 bases and 3 bases, with 16 bases remaining between them. The germline V gene has CDR1 MNHEY and CDR2 SVGEGT. This CDR3 is CASGHGLGKETQYF. CDR3 DNA sequence: TGTGCCAGCGGCCACGGATTGGGAAAAGAGACCCAGTACTTC.

As concerns this clonotype: This may be a read error, as it is one base from a much larger clone. The chain's CDR3 is CASTLLSSELAGGTGEMFF. The CDR3 coding sequence is TGTGCCAGCACCTTACTCAGTTCGGAACTAGCGGGAGGAACCGGGGAGATGTTTTTT. The gene calls are TRBV6-5 and TRBJ2-2; 12 positions match TRBD2. CDR1 and CDR2 (germline): MNHEY, SVGAGI. The CDR3 loop spans 19 amino acids.

To note about this clonotype: At one end the junction does not follow the germline gene, possibly because of a read error. This chain joins TRBV11-1 and TRBJ2-5, with TRBD2 matching over 10 bases. Looked up from germline, CDR1 is SGHAT and CDR2 is FQDESV (reference sequence). The CDR3 consists of 16 residues. This CDR3 is CANSFTSGTSQETQYF. CDR3 bases: TGTGCCAACAGCTTCACTAGCGGGACATCTCAAGAGACCCAGTATTTC. Drawing the rest from reference TRBV11-1 and TRBJ2-5, the complete variable domain is EAEVAQSPRYKITEKSQAVAFWCDPISGHATLYWYRQILGQGPELLVQFQDESVVDDSQLPKDRFSAERLKGVDSTLKIQPAELGDSAMYLCANSFTSGTSQETQYFGPGTRLLVL.